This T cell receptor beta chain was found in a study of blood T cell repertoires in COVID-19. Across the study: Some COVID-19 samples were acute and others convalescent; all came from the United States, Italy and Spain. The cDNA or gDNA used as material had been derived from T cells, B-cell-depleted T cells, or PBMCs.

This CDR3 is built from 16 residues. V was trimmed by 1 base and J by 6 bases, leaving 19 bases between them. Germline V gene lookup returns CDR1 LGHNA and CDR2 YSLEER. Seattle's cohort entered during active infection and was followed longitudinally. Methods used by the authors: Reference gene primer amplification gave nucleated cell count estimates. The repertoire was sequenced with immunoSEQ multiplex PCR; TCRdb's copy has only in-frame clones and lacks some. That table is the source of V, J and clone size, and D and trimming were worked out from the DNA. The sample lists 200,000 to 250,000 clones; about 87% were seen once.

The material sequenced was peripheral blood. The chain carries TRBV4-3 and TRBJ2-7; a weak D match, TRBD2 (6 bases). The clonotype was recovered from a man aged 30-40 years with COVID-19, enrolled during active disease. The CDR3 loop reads CASSQGGVGLPGEQYF. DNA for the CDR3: TGCGCCAGCAGCCAAGGGGGGGTGGGACTTCCGGGCGAGCAGTACTTC.